This TCR beta chain was observed in a study of human T cells and chemical hapten exposure. The wider study: There were per-sample TCR yield variations, arising mainly from small pooled library volume differences.

Study results and caveats: With regard to DPC sensitization, TCRs above 1 in 1000 frequency did not change.

At least ten counts were recorded for this clonotype. Its antigen is still unknown. Total RNA was isolated from whole blood that had not been fractionated. TCRdb re-analysed the 5' RACE reads in MiXCR, keeping a single row per CDR3 protein. Of about 140,000 distinct CDR3 sequences detected, 4.1% appear once; the ten largest clones hold approximately 1.4%. This sequence originates from a female donor in good health.

DNA of the CDR3: TGTGCCAGCAGCTTAGCCGGGCCAGATACGCAGTATTTT. Translating it yields CASSLAGPDTQYF. The gene calls are TRBV7-9 and TRBJ2-3, with D hard to call. The germline V gene encodes CDR1 SEHNR and CDR2 FQNEAQ (reference sequence). The ends were cut back, 0 bases at V and 4 bases at J, with 5 bases in the middle. The CDR3 runs to 13 residues.